This entry lists 29 T cell receptor beta chains sequenced from one sample in a study of T cells expressing NK-cell markers. Using the 5' RACE reads, TCRdb records one entry per CDR3 protein without DNA. The sample totals approximately 22,000 distinct CDR3 sequences; its top ten clones hold approximately 58%. The sample taken for sequencing was blood T cells: a sorted CD56 or NKG2C T cell subset, CD4+ or CD8+ T cells, or bulk PBMC T cells (not recorded which). The receptors here all came from a man aged 18-70 years in good health.

The V gene is TRBV28, the J gene TRBJ2-7; TCRdb indicates TRBD2, and absent DNA this call remains unverified. This CDR3 contains 14 residues. Germline loops: CDR1 MDHEN, CDR2 SYDVKM. CDR3 in amino acids: CASSPLAGGAEQYF. Full variable domain (rest looked up from reference TRBV28 and TRBJ2-7): DVKVTQSSRYLVKRTGEKVFLECVQDMDHENMFWYRQDPGLGLRLIYFSYDVKMKEKGDIPEGYSVSREKKERFSLILESASTNQTSMYLCASSPLAGGAEQYFGPGTRLTVT.

CDR3: CASSPGLAGGLTYNEQFF. V gene TRBV7-8 combines with J gene TRBJ2-1; TCRdb outputs TRBD2, but without DNA this stays unchecked. The CDR3 runs to 18 residues. Germline lookup yields CDR1 SGHVS and CDR2 FQNEAQ.

The chain is built from TRBV19 and TRBJ1-2; TCRdb's D call, TRBD1, is unchecked because there is no DNA. The CDR3 runs to 13 residues. Germline V lookup: CDR1 LNHDA, CDR2 SQIVND (reference sequence). CDR3: CASSLGGAVSYTF.

The chain uses TRBV7-2 and TRBJ2-3; TCRdb selects TRBD2, and the lack of DNA leaves this call unchecked. There are 16 residues in the CDR3. Per germline, CDR1 SGHTA and CDR2 FQGNSA. The chain's CDR3 is CASSWTSATSTDTQYF. The full variable domain, its missing parts supplied by reference TRBV7-2 and TRBJ2-3, is GAGVSQSPSNKVTEKGKDVELRCDPISGHTALYWYRQSLGQGLEFLIYFQGNSAPDKSGLPSDRFSAERTGGSVSTLTIQRTQQEDSAVYLCASSWTSATSTDTQYFGPGTRLTVL.

The chain couples TRBV7-2 to TRBJ1-2; TCRdb's D call of TRBD1 is untestable without DNA. This CDR3 is built from 15 residues. Germline V gives CDR1 SGHTA, CDR2 FQGNSA. CDR3 sequence reads: CASSYGRSRNYGYTF.

This clonotype is deemed medium-sized by its frequency. The chain combines TRBV10-3 with TRBJ1-5; checking the TCRdb D call of TRBD1 is not possible without DNA. The CDR3 totals 13 residues. Germline loops: CDR1 ENHRY, CDR2 SYGVKD. The CDR3 region is CAIKTGSNQPQHF.

The CDR3: CSARVPTFNEQFF. The rearrangement links TRBV20-1 to TRBJ2-1. This CDR3 is built from 13 residues. CDR1 DFQATT and CDR2 SNEGSKA come from the germline V gene (reference sequence).

According to its frequency, this clonotype is medium-sized. The chain joins TRBV7-2 to TRBJ2-3; with no DNA, the TCRdb D assignment of TRBD1 cannot be verified. Germline lookup yields CDR1 SGHTA and CDR2 FQGNSA. This CDR3 spans 14 amino acids. CDR3: CASSLGGGADTQYF.

Judged by frequency, this clonotype is medium-sized. The gene calls are TRBV6-1 and TRBJ2-3; TCRdb picks TRBD2, but there is no DNA to check that call. The CDR3 extends over 15 amino acids. Germline CDR1 reads MNHNS; CDR2 reads SASEGT. CDR3 loop: CASSELAGGPDTQYF.

The J gene is TRBJ2-3, the V gene TRBV5-1; the TCRdb D gene call, TRBD2, has no DNA to confirm it. Germline CDR1 is SGHRS and CDR2 is YFSETQ. The length of the CDR3 is 16 residues. This CDR3 reads CASSLRITSDTDTQYF.

The V call is TRBV10-3, the J call TRBJ2-5; TCRdb outputs TRBD2, but without DNA this stays unchecked. The CDR3 length is 12 residues. Looked up from germline, CDR1 is ENHRY and CDR2 is SYGVKD. CDR3 loop: CAISTSEETQYF.

V is TRBV28 and J is TRBJ1-1. Germline CDR1 reads MDHEN; CDR2 reads SYDVKM. The CDR3 loop spans 13 amino acids. CDR3 sequence: CASSLKGNTEAFF.

The chain has TRBV12-3 or TRBV12-4 and TRBJ1-5. The CDR3 has 13 amino acids. The CDR3 sequence: CASSFSLIQPQHF.

The chain has TRBV20-1 and TRBJ1-3; TCRdb picks TRBD1, but there is no DNA to check that call. The germline V gene has CDR1 DFQATT and CDR2 SNEGSKA (reference sequence). The CDR3 loop spans 16 amino acids. CDR3 loop: CSARGGIGRPGNTIYF.

The genes are TRBV11-3 and TRBJ2-7. The CDR3 consists of 14 residues. CDR1 SGHNT and CDR2 YENEEA come from the germline V gene. Here the CDR3 reads CASSSTLEPYEQYF.

The rearrangement joins TRBV28 to TRBJ2-3; TCRdb designates TRBD2, a call that cannot be tested without DNA. Germline V CDR1 and CDR2: MDHEN, SYDVKM. The CDR3 loop spans 17 amino acids. CDR3 protein: CASSAPGREAITDTQYF.

The V and J genes are TRBV6-2 or TRBV6-3 and TRBJ2-5. The germline V gene has CDR1 MNHEY and CDR2 SVGEGT. This CDR3 is built from 14 residues. CDR3 loop: CASRRSTRKETQYF.

The chain couples TRBV5-8 to TRBJ2-3; as DNA is missing, the TRBD1 call by TCRdb cannot be tested. This CDR3 has 13 amino acids. The germline CDR1 and CDR2 sequences are SGHTS and YDEGEE. The CDR3 sequence: CASSLVDRDTQYF.

V is TRBV12-3 or TRBV12-4 and J is TRBJ1-2; lacking DNA, the TRBD1 call made by TCRdb goes unchecked. This CDR3 comprises 15 residues. The CDR3 region is CASKPTGTGNYGYTF.

V and J are TRBV5-6 and TRBJ2-2; TCRdb proposes TRBD2, but this gene call is untestable without DNA. The CDR3 runs 19 residues. Per the germline V gene, CDR1 is SGHDT and CDR2 is YYEEEE. CDR3 in amino acids: CASFPLGQRTSAFTGELFF.

The gene calls are TRBV19 and TRBJ2-4; TCRdb indicates TRBD2, and absent DNA this call remains unverified. This CDR3 is built from 13 residues. Germline V gene lookup returns CDR1 LNHDA and CDR2 SQIVND (reference sequence). CDR3 protein: CASSIAGFSIQYF.

The V and J genes are TRBV20-1 and TRBJ1-1; the TRBD1 assignment by TCRdb is unverifiable without DNA. Germline CDR1 is DFQATT and CDR2 is SNEGSKA (reference sequence). The CDR3 is 12 residues long. CDR3 region: CSATDRDTEAFF.

This clonotype shows up as large by frequency. The chain combines TRBV6-2 or TRBV6-3 with TRBJ2-7; as DNA is missing, the TRBD1 call by TCRdb cannot be tested. This CDR3 spans 16 amino acids. CDR1 is MNHEY, CDR2 SVGEGT, per germline. The CDR3 spells CASEPATGGDVNEQYF.

The rearrangement links TRBV28 to TRBJ1-5. Germline CDR1 reads MDHEN; CDR2 reads SYDVKM. There are 15 residues in the CDR3. CDR3 sequence: CASKSAGHSNQPQHF.

The chain couples TRBV4-3 to TRBJ2-6; TCRdb calls TRBD1, which cannot be checked without DNA. The CDR3 length is 13 residues. CDR1 and CDR2 from the germline V gene are LGHNA and YSLEER. CDR3 sequence reads: CASSQDPWDVLTF.

This chain joins TRBV3-1 and TRBJ1-3. The CDR3 runs 16 residues. Germline CDR1 is LGHDT and CDR2 is YNNKEL (reference sequence). CDR3 residues: CARAGPILSSGNTIYF.

The V and J genes are TRBV5-1 and TRBJ1-4. The CDR3 is 16 amino acids. Germline-derived CDR1 and CDR2 are SGHRS and YFSETQ. CDR3 sequence reads: CASSPKADSAGEKLFF.

V is TRBV6-2 or TRBV6-3 and J is TRBJ2-7; TCRdb designates TRBD1, a call that cannot be tested without DNA. The CDR3 runs to 14 residues. Germline V gives CDR1 MNHEY, CDR2 SVGEGT. This CDR3 reads CASSYGTGLYEQYF.

The rearrangement joins TRBV28 to TRBJ2-7; TCRdb's D gene call, TRBD2, goes unchecked for lack of DNA. The CDR3 has 14 residues. Germline lookup yields CDR1 MDHEN and CDR2 SYDVKM. CDR3 in amino acids: CASSLAGTSYEQYF.